Shown below are 4 T cell receptor beta chains from a single sample sequenced in a study of T-cell memory formation after mild COVID-19. Each CDR3 protein gets one entry after TCRdb re-called the 5' RACE reads with MiXCR. The sample holds more than 300,000 distinct CDR3 sequences, approximately 14% seen once. Sequencing input: PBMCs or a T cell subset sorted from them (not recorded which). Receptor source: a young man who had mild COVID-19 (a few samples of this study predate the infection). Cell type and time point are not known.

Details on this clonotype: One junction end does not reproduce the germline sequence, and a read error may be involved. The chain employs TRBV29-1 and TRBJ2-7; 16 bases match TRBD2. Per germline, CDR1 SQVTM and CDR2 ANQGSEA. This CDR3 comprises 15 residues. DNA of the CDR3: TGCAGCGTTGTCGGGACTAGCGGGGGGGGATACGGGCAGTACTTC. Amino acid sequence: CSVVGTSGGGYGQYF.

This clonotype has more than one count but fewer than ten. V gene TRBV7-2 combines with J gene TRBJ2-1, with 13 bases identical to TRBD2. Germline V CDR1 and CDR2: SGHTA, FQGNSA. Unmatched junction bases numbered 6, after V lost 5 bases and J lost 11 bases. The CDR3 consists of 14 residues. In DNA, the CDR3 is TGTGCCAGCAGCCCTGGGACTAGCGGGGATAAGCAGTTCTTC. It specifies CASSPGTSGDKQFF.

The CDR3 sequence: CASSYSREANTEAFF. As DNA, the CDR3 is TGTGCCAGCAGTTACTCGCGGGAGGCGAACACTGAAGCTTTCTTT. The chain joins TRBV6-2 or TRBV6-3 to TRBJ1-1, with D hard to call. Germline loops: CDR1 MNHEY, CDR2 SVGEGT. V was pared by 0 bases and J by 1 base, with 9 bases between. This CDR3 is 15 amino acids long.

Many counts were recorded for this clonotype. The chain employs TRBV6-5 and TRBJ2-2; 8 bases agree with TRBD2. After removal of 6 bases from V and 4 bases from J, the junction contained 13 bases not matched to a gene. This CDR3 is built from 17 residues. In germline, CDR1 is MNHEY, CDR2 SVGAGI. The CDR3 is CASSRPIGGGSTGELFF. CDR3 nucleotides: TGTGCCAGCAGCCGGCCGATCGGGGGGGGATCCACCGGGGAGCTGTTTTTT.